One and the same sample provided the 7 T cell receptor beta chains below, sequenced in a study of low-dose radiotherapy and immunotherapy resistance in tumors. Primers used for first-strand cDNA, a TRAV- and TRBV-specific set, covered both alpha and beta chains. For amplifying TCRs, the PCR ran for approximately 18 cycles with Phusion, which was used together with a constant-region primer and the adapter on the V primers. From the reads, TCRdb called clonotypes with MiXCR, one entry per CDR3 protein. This sample has 9,500 to 15,000 distinct CDR3 sequences, with over 60% found just once. Source of these receptors: a human donor with advanced metastatic prostate, ovarian, gallbladder or colorectal cancer (not recorded which). This table probably holds off-target reads from a library built for another chain.

The chain is built from TRBV5-1 and TRBJ1-4; possible D gene TRBD1, 6 bases. Germline lookup yields CDR1 SGHRS and CDR2 YFSETQ. Trimming removed 5 bases from V and 5 bases from J, with 13 bases in between. The CDR3 is made up of 14 amino acids. For the CDR3, the DNA is TGCGCCAGCAGTGAACAGGGTGTCAATGAAAAACTGTTTTTT. Its protein is CASSEQGVNEKLFF.

The chain joins TRBV7-2 to TRBJ2-3; no clear D. With 4 bases removed from V and 2 bases from J, the gap between germline ends came to 7 bases. The CDR3 is 13 amino acids. Germline CDR1 and CDR2: SGHTA and FQGNSA. CDR3 DNA: TGTGCCAGCAGCTCCCCCAACACAGATACGCAGTATTTT. This encodes CASSSPNTDTQYF.

CDR3 sequence: CSGGFSTAEQYF. CDR3 nucleotides: TGCAGCGGAGGTTTCTCGACGGCTGAGCAGTACTTC. The chain uses TRBV29-1 and TRBJ2-7; D is unclear. Germline V CDR1 and CDR2: SQVTM, ANQGSEA. This CDR3 has 12 residues. With 7 bases removed from V and 7 bases from J, the gap between germline ends came to 17 bases.

The V gene is TRBV29-1, the J gene TRBJ1-1; 9 positions match TRBD1. CDR3 length: 14 residues. CDR1 SQVTM and CDR2 ANQGSEA come from the germline V gene. J gave up 4 bases and V 4 bases, and 7 bases lay outside the gene matches. This CDR3 reads CSVGIRTGATEAFF. The DNA of the CDR3 is TGCAGCGTTGGGATCCGGACAGGGGCCACTGAAGCTTTCTTT.

This chain joins TRBV15 and TRBJ1-2, with 10 bases matching TRBD1. CDR1 LNHNV and CDR2 YYDKDF come from the germline V gene (reference sequence). There are 17 residues in the CDR3. With 0 bases clipped from V and 5 bases from J, the junction kept 9 bases outside the gene matches. CDR3 amino acids: CATSRDRGQGRSYGYTF. As DNA, the CDR3 is TGTGCCACCAGCAGAGATCGGGGACAGGGGAGGAGTTATGGCTACACCTTC.

J is TRBJ2-5 and V is TRBV7-2; D perhaps matches TRBD2 (5 bases). The germline CDR1 and CDR2 sequences are SGHTA and FQGNSA. This CDR3 spans 12 amino acids. Trimming removed 6 bases at V and 9 bases at J, with 14 bases between. Here the CDR3 reads CASSQGLAAQYF. The CDR3 coding sequence is TGTGCCAGCAGTCAAGGACTGGCGGCCCAGTACTTC.

This clonotype was counted once. This chain connects TRBV6-1 to TRBJ1-5; tentative D call: TRBD1 (5 bases). This CDR3 is built from 15 residues. Germline CDR1 MNHNS, CDR2 SASEGT. Trimming stripped 8 bases from V and 4 bases from J, with 18 bases between. DNA of the CDR3: TGTGCCAGCCTCCGGGGCACTTTCCGAAATCAGCCCCAGCATTTT. Residues: CASLRGTFRNQPQHF.